This T cell receptor beta chain was documented in a study of siplizumab effects on memory and regulatory T cells. Study-wide results and limits: Significant reduction of alloreactive sequences traceable to unstimulated CD4+ memory cells was observed with siplizumab. Siplizumab gave mappable alloreactive CD4+ clones an average Treg-derived fraction of under 75%, against 25% to 30% in controls. Unstimulated subsets contained matches for only a minor fraction of alloreactive clones. Naive T cells seemed more diverse than memory cells and seemed major alloresponse contributors.

The CDR3 is 15 amino acids. V lost 4 bases and J lost 1; bases outside the gene matches: 6. CDR1 SGHNT and CDR2 YENEEA come from the germline V gene. This clone was seen only once. The antigen remains unidentified. Data came from immunoSEQ multiplex PCR; TCRdb stores just in-frame clones and leaves some out. The sample holds approximately 94,000 clones, roughly 93% seen once. The chain joins TRBV11-3 to TRBJ1-1; the match to TRBD1 covers 7 bases. The sequenced sample consisted of CD8+ T cells sorted from blood. The clonotype comes from a human donor in good health. The CDR3: CASSSGQAWNTEAFF. DNA for the CDR3: TGTGCCAGCAGCTCAGGACAGGCCTGGAACACTGAAGCTTTCTTT.